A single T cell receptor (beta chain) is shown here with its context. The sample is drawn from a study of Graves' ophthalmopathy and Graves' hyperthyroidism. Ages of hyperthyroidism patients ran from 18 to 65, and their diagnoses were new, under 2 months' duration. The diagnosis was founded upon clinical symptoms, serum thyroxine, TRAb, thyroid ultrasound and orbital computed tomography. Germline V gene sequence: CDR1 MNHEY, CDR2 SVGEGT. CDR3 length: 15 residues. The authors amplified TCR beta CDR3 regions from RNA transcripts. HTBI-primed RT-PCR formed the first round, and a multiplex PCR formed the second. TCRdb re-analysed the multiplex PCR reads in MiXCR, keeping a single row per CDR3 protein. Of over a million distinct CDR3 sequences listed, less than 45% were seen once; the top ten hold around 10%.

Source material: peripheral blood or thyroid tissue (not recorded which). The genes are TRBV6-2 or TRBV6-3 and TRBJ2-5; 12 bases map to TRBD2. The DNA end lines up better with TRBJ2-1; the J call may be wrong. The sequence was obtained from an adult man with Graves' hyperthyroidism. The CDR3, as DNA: TGTGCCAGCAGTCACAGGACTAGCGGGAACAATGAGCAGTTCTTC. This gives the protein CASSHRTSGNNEQFF.